The 18 T cell receptor beta chains below were found in one sample sequenced in a study of cytomegalovirus exposure and HLA in healthy donors. PCR employed 60 Vbeta and 13 Jbeta primers. This table comes from immunoSEQ multiplex PCR, and its TCRdb copy is limited to in-frame clones, with some not included. The sample lists about 100,000 clones, over 75% occurring once. The sample was PBMCs. The receptors stem from a young man in good health and CMV-seronegative.

The chain recombines TRBV5-6 with TRBJ1-5; a possible D gene is TRBD1 (5 bases). Between the trimmed V and J ends, which lost 3 bases and 4 bases, there was a span of 11 bases. Germline V gene data show CDR1 as SGHDT and CDR2 as YYEEEE. The CDR3 is made up of 14 amino acids. This CDR3 is CASSSLTANQPQHF. DNA for the CDR3: TGTGCCAGCAGCTCATTGACAGCTAATCAGCCCCAGCATTTT.

In this sample, this clone is medium-sized (0.01 to 0.1%). The chain uses TRBV6-4 and TRBJ2-1; 7 nucleotides line up with TRBD2. The CDR3 length is 15 residues. CDR1 and CDR2 (germline): MRHNA, SNTAGT. J was trimmed by 1 base and V by 0 bases; bases with no gene match: 0. CDR3 sequence (DNA): TGTGCCAGCAGTGACTCAGCGGGGTCCTACAATGAGCAGTTCTTC. As protein: CASSDSAGSYNEQFF.

The chain employs TRBV27 and TRBJ2-4; 15 bases agree with TRBD2. The CDR3 spans 16 residues. V lost 5 bases to trimming and J lost 6 bases; unmatched junction nucleotides: 5. In germline, CDR1 is MNHEY, CDR2 SMNVEV (reference sequence). CDR3 region: CASSQPGLAGGNIQYF. The CDR3 region has the DNA TGTGCCAGCAGTCAGCCGGGACTAGCGGGGGGAAACATTCAGTACTTC.

The CDR3 DNA reads as TGCAGCGTCGGGACTAGCGGGGGGGGAACCGGGGAGCTGTTTTTT. Translation: CSVGTSGGGTGELFF. The genes are TRBV29-1 and TRBJ2-2; TRBD2 agrees at 16 bases. The germline V gene has CDR1 SQVTM and CDR2 ANQGSEA. V lost 6 bases and J lost 5; bases outside the gene matches: 3. The CDR3 runs to 15 residues.

This chain uses TRBV9 with TRBJ2-3; possible D gene TRBD2, 5 bases. The ends were cut back, 2 bases at V and 7 bases at J, with 17 bases in the middle. CDR1 is SGDLS, CDR2 YYNGEE, per germline. The CDR3 length is 15 residues. CDR3 sequence (DNA): TGTGCCAGCAGCGTTGAAGGAGCTGGGAGAAATACGCAGTATTTT. Translation gives CASSVEGAGRNTQYF.

The chain recombines TRBV29-1 with TRBJ2-3; D might be TRBD1 (8 bases). The CDR3 has 14 residues. The V gene lost 7 bases and the J gene lost 0 bases, with 14 bases spanning the gap. Germline V gene lookup returns CDR1 SQVTM and CDR2 ANQGSEA. In DNA, the CDR3 is TGCAGCGACAGGGGGGGCAGAAGCACAGATACGCAGTATTTT. It yields the protein CSDRGGRSTDTQYF.

This clone was seen once. The chain combines TRBV11-2 with TRBJ1-5; D is unresolved. V was trimmed by 5 bases and J by 1 base, leaving 12 bases between them. This CDR3 region has 15 residues. Germline V CDR1 and CDR2: SGHAT, FQNNGV. The CDR3 sequence is CASSVTMSSNQPQHF. In nucleotides, the CDR3 is TGTGCCAGCAGCGTAACTATGTCAAGCAATCAGCCCCAGCATTTT.

The rearrangement uses TRBV5-5 and TRBJ2-7, with D uncertain. The CDR3 extends over 13 amino acids. The V and J ends lost 1 base and 3 bases respectively, with 8 bases between them. From germline, CDR1 is SGHKS and CDR2 YYEKEE (reference sequence). The CDR3 loop reads CASSLNSIYEQYF. The CDR3 region has the DNA TGTGCCAGCAGCTTGAACAGCATCTACGAGCAGTACTTC. Drawing the rest from reference TRBV5-5 and TRBJ2-7, the complete variable domain is DAGVTQSPTHLIKTRGQQVTLRCSPISGHKSVSWYQQVLGQGPQFIFQYYEKEERGRGNFPDRFSARQFPNYSSELNVNALLLGDSALYLCASSLNSIYEQYFGPGTRLTVT.

This chain connects TRBV30 to TRBJ1-6, with a possible D match to TRBD1 (6 bases). Germline assignment: CDR1 GTSNPN and CDR2 SVGIG (reference sequence). The V and J ends lost 0 bases and 10 bases respectively, with 16 bases between them. The length of the CDR3 is 15 residues. The CDR3 DNA reads TGTGCCTGGAGTGTAGGGGGACCGGTAGACTCACCCCTCCACTTT. Its translation: CAWSVGGPVDSPLHF.

The chain is built from TRBV28 and TRBJ2-2; 8 nucleotides line up with TRBD1. V gave up 5 bases and J gave up 7 bases; unmatched junction bases: 9. The CDR3 is made up of 15 amino acids. Germline V CDR1 and CDR2: MDHEN, SYDVKM. DNA for the CDR3: TGTGCCAGCAGTCTTAGCCAGGGGGCGGGCGGGGAGCTGTTTTTT. It yields the protein CASSLSQGAGGELFF.

The CDR3 here is CASSLAGHPKEETQYF. The CDR3 DNA reads as TGTGCCAGCAGCTTAGCGGGACATCCCAAGGAAGAGACCCAGTACTTC. The chain joins TRBV7-2 to TRBJ2-5, with D maybe TRBD1 (6 bases). Per the germline V gene, CDR1 is SGHTA and CDR2 is FQGNSA. Trimming took off 0 bases at V and 3 bases at J, with 14 bases between the two ends. The CDR3 is made up of 16 amino acids.

The chain is built from TRBV5-1 and TRBJ2-1; 8 nucleotides align to TRBD2. Germline loops: CDR1 SGHRS, CDR2 YFSETQ. The CDR3 is made up of 17 amino acids. V lost 0 bases to trimming and J lost 9 bases; unmatched junction nucleotides: 14. CDR3: CASSLEPIGLAASEQFF. CDR3 bases: TGCGCCAGCAGCTTGGAACCAATAGGACTAGCAGCGAGTGAGCAGTTCTTC.

V and J are TRBV14 and TRBJ2-7, with D possibly matching TRBD2 (6 bases). There are 14 residues in the CDR3. V dropped 1 base and J dropped 3 bases, with 10 bases sitting between them. The germline gives CDR1 SGHDN, CDR2 FVKESK. In nucleotides, the CDR3 is TGTGCCAGCAGCCAAGTCCGGGGGAACTACGAGCAGTACTTC. Protein: CASSQVRGNYEQYF.

V and J are TRBV6-5 and TRBJ1-6, with a possible D match to TRBD1 (6 bases). Between the trimmed V and J ends, which lost 0 bases and 9 bases, there was a span of 12 bases. Germline CDR1 and CDR2: MNHEY and SVGAGI. The CDR3 has 15 residues. The CDR3, as DNA: TGTGCCAGCAGTTACTCGGGCGCCAGGGGTTCACCCCTCCACTTT. Its protein is CASSYSGARGSPLHF.

V is TRBV30 and J is TRBJ1-2; possible D gene TRBD1, 5 bases. Trimming took off 0 bases at V and 0 bases at J, with 8 bases between the two ends. Germline V lookup: CDR1 GTSNPN, CDR2 SVGIG (reference sequence). The CDR3 runs to 14 residues. CDR3 DNA: TGTGCCTGGAGTGTATACAGGACTAACTATGGCTACACCTTC. It codes for CAWSVYRTNYGYTF.

V gene TRBV5-1 combines with J gene TRBJ1-1, with D perhaps matching TRBD1 (5 bases). Trimming removed 3 bases at V and 5 bases at J, with 17 bases between. Looked up from germline, CDR1 is SGHRS and CDR2 is YFSETQ. This CDR3 comprises 15 residues. CDR3 sequence: CASSSVLGQLTEAFF. The CDR3 coding sequence is TGCGCCAGCAGCTCGGTGCTGGGGCAGCTAACTGAAGCTTTCTTT.

The V gene is TRBV5-4, the J gene TRBJ2-3, with 7 nucleotides matching TRBD2. V shed 3 bases, J shed 2 bases, and the junction held 9 bases outside the gene matches. Germline-derived CDR1 and CDR2 are SGHNT and YYREEE (reference sequence). The CDR3 loop spans 16 amino acids. CDR3 in amino acids: CASSSSRLADTDTQYF. The CDR3 DNA sequence: TGTGCCAGCAGCTCCTCTAGACTAGCTGACACAGATACGCAGTATTTT.

This sequence joins TRBV7-9 and TRBJ2-5, with D tentatively TRBD1 (6 bases). The CDR3 runs to 15 residues. Looked up from germline, CDR1 is SEHNR and CDR2 is FQNEAQ (reference sequence). Trimming took off 2 bases at V and 2 bases at J, with 12 bases between the two ends. The CDR3 DNA reads TGTGCCAGCAGCTTAAGGATCGGACAGCAAGAGACCCAGTACTTC. Its translation is CASSLRIGQQETQYF.